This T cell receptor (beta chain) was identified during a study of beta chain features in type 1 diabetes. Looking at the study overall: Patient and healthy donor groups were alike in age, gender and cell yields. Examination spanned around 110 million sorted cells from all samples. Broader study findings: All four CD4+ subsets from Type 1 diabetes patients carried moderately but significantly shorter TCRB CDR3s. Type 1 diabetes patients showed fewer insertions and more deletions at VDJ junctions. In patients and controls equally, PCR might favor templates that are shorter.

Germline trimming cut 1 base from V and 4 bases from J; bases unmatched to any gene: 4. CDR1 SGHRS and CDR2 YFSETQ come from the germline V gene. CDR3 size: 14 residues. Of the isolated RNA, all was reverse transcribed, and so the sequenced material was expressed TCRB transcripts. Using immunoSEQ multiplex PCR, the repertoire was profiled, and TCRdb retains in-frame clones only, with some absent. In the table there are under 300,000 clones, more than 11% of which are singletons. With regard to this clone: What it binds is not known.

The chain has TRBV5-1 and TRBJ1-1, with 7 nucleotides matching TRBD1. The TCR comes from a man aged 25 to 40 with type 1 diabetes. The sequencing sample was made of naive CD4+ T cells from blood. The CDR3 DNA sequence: TGCGCCAGCAGCTTGCGACAGGGTGGCACTGAAGCTTTCTTT. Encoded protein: CASSLRQGGTEAFF.